Following are 10 T cell receptor beta chains from one sample sequenced in a study of blood T cell repertoires in COVID-19. TCRdb's copy holds only in-frame clones and misses some; the assay was immunoSEQ multiplex PCR. The data hold approximately 91,000 clones, with roughly three quarters observed a single time. Sequenced input: peripheral blood. The receptors derive from an elderly woman with acute or convalescent COVID-19.

V and J are TRBV5-1 and TRBJ2-5; the match to TRBD1 covers 7 bases. CDR1 SGHRS and CDR2 YFSETQ come from the germline V gene. There are 13 residues in the CDR3. With V trimmed by 4 bases and J by 4 bases, 4 bases remained unmatched. This CDR3 reads CASSGTATETQYF. CDR3 in DNA: TGCGCCAGCAGCGGGACAGCCACAGAGACCCAGTACTTC.

The rearrangement links TRBV18 to TRBJ1-5, with 10 positions matching TRBD1. The CDR3 runs 14 residues. Germline-derived CDR1 and CDR2 are KGHSH and LQKENI. The trim removed 3 bases at V and 7 bases at J, leaving 3 bases unmatched. The CDR3 loop is CASSPGTGEQPQHF. CDR3 DNA sequence: TGTGCCAGCTCACCGGGGACAGGGGAACAGCCCCAGCATTTT.

V gene TRBV7-9 combines with J gene TRBJ1-2, with D maybe TRBD1 (5 bases). Germline CDR1 reads SEHNR; CDR2 reads FQNEAQ (reference sequence). The CDR3 sequence is 12 residues long. V lost 5 bases, J lost 8 bases, and 12 bases lay in between. The CDR3 spells CASSLSGGGYTF. The CDR3 DNA is TGTGCCAGCAGCCTCAGCGGGGGGGGCTACACCTTC.

A few counts support this clone. Additional DNA sequences in this sample encode the identical CDR3. This chain connects TRBV7-9 to TRBJ1-3, with TRBD1 matching over 8 bases. The length of the CDR3 is 15 residues. V lost 5 bases, J lost 1 base, and 4 bases stayed unmatched. The germline gives CDR1 SEHNR, CDR2 FQNEAQ (reference sequence). CDR3 DNA: TGTGCCAGCAGCCCCCAGGGGGCGTCTGGAAACACCATATATTTT. Protein: CASSPQGASGNTIYF.

The V call is TRBV7-9, the J call TRBJ1-1; D is possibly TRBD1 (5 bases). Per the germline V gene, CDR1 is SEHNR and CDR2 is FQNEAQ (reference sequence). This CDR3 contains 14 residues. V was clipped by 3 bases and J by 1 base, with 9 bases between them. The CDR3: CASSFGRENTEAFF. DNA of the CDR3: TGTGCCAGCAGCTTTGGCAGGGAGAACACTGAAGCTTTCTTT. Complete variable domain (other parts from reference TRBV7-9 and TRBJ1-1): DTGVSQNPRHKITKRGQNVTFRCDPISEHNRLYWYRQTLGQGPEFLTYFQNEAQLEKSRLLSDRFSAERPKGSFSTLEIQRTEQGDSAMYLCASSFGRENTEAFFGQGTRLTVV.

The V call is TRBV2, the J call TRBJ1-1, with TRBD1 identical over 7 bases. Germline CDR1 and CDR2: SNHLY and FYNNEI. J gave up 0 bases and V 2 bases, and 0 bases lay outside the gene matches. The CDR3 contains 14 residues. The DNA for the CDR3 is TGTGCCAGCAGTGAAACAGGGGTGAACACTGAAGCTTTCTTT. This encodes CASSETGVNTEAFF.

The chain has TRBV7-3 and TRBJ2-7; D may be TRBD2 (5 bases). The CDR3 has 15 amino acids. Trimming pared 2 bases from V and 2 bases from J, leaving 13 bases between. The germline gives CDR1 SGHTA, CDR2 FQGTGA. The chain's CDR3 is CASSLVAGAPYEQYF. CDR3 in DNA: TGTGCCAGCAGCTTAGTTGCGGGCGCCCCCTACGAGCAGTACTTC.

This rearrangement joins TRBV27 to TRBJ1-5; D perhaps matches TRBD1 (6 bases). V was clipped by 6 bases and J by 0 bases, with 15 bases between them. This CDR3 is 16 amino acids long. Germline CDR1 reads MNHEY; CDR2 reads SMNVEV (reference sequence). This CDR3 is CASRPRTGLSNQPQHF. The CDR3 bases are TGTGCCAGCAGGCCTAGAACAGGGCTTAGCAATCAGCCCCAGCATTTT.

The sample holds a few counts of this clone. This rearrangement joins TRBV5-1 to TRBJ1-3; TRBD1 might be the D (6 bases). V was pared by 4 bases and J by 0 bases, with 14 bases between. This CDR3 region has 16 residues. Germline V gene lookup returns CDR1 SGHRS and CDR2 YFSETQ. CDR3 DNA sequence: TGCGCCAGCAGCCTAGCAGGGGATAGCTCTGGAAACACCATATATTTT. This encodes CASSLAGDSSGNTIYF.

This chain uses TRBV9 with TRBJ2-1; 7 positions agree with TRBD1. Germline V lookup: CDR1 SGDLS, CDR2 YYNGEE. The CDR3 contains 16 residues. V lost 6 bases to trimming and J lost 7 bases; unmatched junction nucleotides: 16. Here the CDR3 DNA reads TGTGCCAGCACCCCTCAGGCAACAGGGGTTAGTAATGAGCAGTTCTTC. It translates to CASTPQATGVSNEQFF.